A selection of T cell receptor beta chains follows, all from one sample in a study of blood T cell repertoires in COVID-19. Measured with immunoSEQ multiplex PCR; TCRdb has only the in-frame clones, and not every one. In the table there are about 190,000 clones, about 88% of which are singletons. The sequenced sample consisted of PBMCs or T cells enriched from blood (not recorded which). The receptors originated from a woman aged 40 to 49 in a cohort exposed to, infected with or recovered from COVID-19 (not recorded which). CDR3s include the opening cysteine and the closing phenylalanine or tryptophan. A D gene is named only where the DNA matches it firmly. The listing skips clone size in some rows; elsewhere it reads once, few, many or a size class.

j_call | d_call | clone_size | v_call | cdr3_aa | cdr3_nt
TRBJ2-3 | TRBD1 | NA | TRBV29-1 | CSVDGAGGGTDTQYF | TGCAGCGTTGACGGCGCAGGGGGCGGAACAGATACGCAGTATTTT
TRBJ2-7 | TRBD1 | NA | TRBV6-5 | CASSYSGQDYEQYF | TGTGCCAGCAGTTACTCGGGACAGGACTACGAGCAGTACTTC
TRBJ2-1 | TRBD2 | few | TRBV24-1 | CATSDLRVGLAAYNEQFF | TGTGCCACCAGTGATTTGCGGGTTGGACTAGCGGCCTACAATGAGCAGTTCTTC
TRBJ2-5 | TRBD2 | NA | TRBV7-2 | CASSLVPSGVSRTQYF | TGTGCCAGCAGCTTAGTGCCTAGCGGGGTTTCAAGAACCCAGTACTTC
TRBJ2-1 | NA | NA | TRBV2 | CASQWLRPGEDEQFF | TGTGCCAGCCAGTGGCTGAGACCGGGGGAGGATGAGCAGTTCTTC
TRBJ2-7 | NA | once | TRBV6-4 | CASSDTSQGYEQYF | TGTGCCAGCAGTGACACCTCACAGGGCTACGAGCAGTACTTC
TRBJ2-1 | NA | few | TRBV6-5 | CASIPPGAGEQFF | TGTGCCAGCATCCCACCTGGGGCAGGTGAGCAGTTCTTC
TRBJ2-7 | NA | NA | TRBV6-2/TRBV6-3 | CASSFGTQGEQYF | TGTGCCAGCAGTTTCGGGACTCAGGGCGAGCAGTACTTC
TRBJ2-2 | TRBD1 | NA | TRBV6-2/TRBV6-3 | CASSRQGANTGELFF | TGTGCCAGCAGTCGACAGGGAGCGAACACCGGGGAGCTGTTTTTT
TRBJ1-5 | NA | NA | TRBV10-3 | CAISGGRDQPQHF | TGTGCCATCAGTGGGGGGCGAGATCAGCCCCAGCATTTT
TRBJ2-7 | NA | NA | TRBV29-1 | CSVQGPDSLEQYF | TGCAGCGTTCAGGGTCCCGACAGCTTAGAGCAGTACTTC
TRBJ2-2 | TRBD1 | NA | TRBV10-3 | CAISPEQGARTGELFF | TGTGCCATCTCCCCGGAACAGGGGGCGCGAACCGGGGAGCTGTTTTTT
TRBJ1-1 | NA | NA | TRBV7-9 | CASSLDVRGTEAFF | TGTGCCAGCAGCTTAGACGTCAGGGGTACTGAAGCTTTCTTT
TRBJ2-3 | NA | few | TRBV24-1 | CATSDWGGDTQYF | TGTGCCACCAGTGATTGGGGAGGAGATACGCAGTATTTT
TRBJ1-1 | NA | NA | TRBV6-1 | CASSDWSLSEAFF | TGTGCCAGCAGTGATTGGTCACTTTCTGAAGCTTTCTTT
TRBJ2-5 | TRBD1 | NA | TRBV2 | CASSEEQTGYGETQYF | TGTGCCAGCAGTGAAGAGCAGACAGGGTATGGGGAGACCCAGTACTTC
TRBJ1-1 | TRBD1 | once | TRBV5-5 | CASRTGGENTEAFF | TGTGCCAGCAGAACAGGGGGCGAGAACACTGAAGCTTTCTTT
TRBJ2-7 | TRBD1 | NA | TRBV6-6 | CASSYAVGQGYEQYF | TGTGCCAGCAGTTACGCGGTGGGACAGGGCTACGAGCAGTACTTC
TRBJ1-4 | TRBD1 | NA | TRBV5-1 | CASSGGTGERKKLFF | TGCGCCAGCAGCGGGGGGACAGGGGAAAGGAAAAAACTGTTTTTT
TRBJ2-1 | TRBD2 | NA | TRBV5-8 | CASSLDTSGSSLASYNEQFF | TGTGCCAGCAGCTTGGATACTAGCGGGAGTTCCTTAGCGTCCTACAATGAGCAGTTCTTC
TRBJ1-1 | TRBD1 | few | TRBV7-9 | CASSLEGQGNTEAFF | TGTGCCAGCAGCTTAGAGGGACAGGGGAACACTGAAGCTTTCTTT
TRBJ2-6 | TRBD1 | once | TRBV18 | CASSLFGQGPRSGANVLTF | TGTGCCAGCTCACTCTTCGGACAGGGTCCCCGCTCTGGGGCCAACGTCCTGACTTTC
TRBJ2-5 | NA | NA | TRBV12-3/TRBV12-4 | CASGPGEQETQYF | TGTGCCAGCGGACCGGGAGAACAAGAGACCCAGTACTTC
TRBJ1-1 | NA | many | TRBV15 | CATSRNRRSNTEAFF | TGTGCCACCAGCAGGAACCGTCGGTCGAACACTGAAGCTTTCTTT
TRBJ2-7 | NA | NA | TRBV19 | CASSARPGLSEQYF | TGTGCCAGTAGTGCAAGACCGGGACTCAGCGAGCAGTACTTC
TRBJ1-3 | NA | NA | TRBV7-9 | CASSLGAGNTIYF | TGTGCCAGCAGCCTCGGAGCGGGGAACACCATATATTTT
TRBJ1-6 | NA | NA | TRBV7-2 | CASAPPGGSPLHF | TGTGCCAGTGCCCCCCCTGGCGGCTCACCCCTCCACTTT
TRBJ1-6 | TRBD1 | NA | TRBV4-1 | CASSQGGTGRNSPLHF | TGCGCCAGCAGCCAAGGAGGGACAGGGAGGAATTCACCCCTCCACTTT
TRBJ1-5 | NA | NA | TRBV10-2 | CASSEFGGRSNQPQHF | TGCGCCAGCAGTGAGTTCGGGGGTCGTAGCAATCAGCCCCAGCATTTT
TRBJ2-5 | NA | NA | TRBV18 | CASSPRFGVGETQYF | TGTGCCAGCTCACCAAGGTTTGGAGTCGGAGAGACCCAGTACTTC
TRBJ1-1 | TRBD1 | NA | TRBV5-1 | CASSLFTGGLTEAFF | TGCGCCAGCAGCTTGTTTACAGGGGGTCTCACTGAAGCTTTCTTT
TRBJ2-5 | NA | NA | TRBV7-9 | CASSLEKGGAVRETQYF | TGTGCCAGCAGCTTAGAAAAAGGGGGAGCGGTTCGGGAGACCCAGTACTTC
TRBJ1-1 | NA | once | TRBV5-1 | CASSPGGWTEAFF | TGCGCCAGCAGTCCTGGGGGGTGGACTGAAGCTTTCTTT
TRBJ1-5 | TRBD1 | NA | TRBV6-5 | CASSFRTGSNQPQHF | TGTGCCAGCAGTTTCCGGACAGGTAGCAATCAGCCCCAGCATTTT
TRBJ2-7 | TRBD2 | NA | TRBV5-4 | CASSLEGGPSYEQYF | TGTGCCAGCAGCTTGGAGGGAGGGCCCTCCTACGAGCAGTACTTC
TRBJ2-6 | NA | NA | TRBV5-1 | CASMGPSGANVLTF | TGCGCCAGCATGGGCCCATCTGGGGCCAACGTCCTGACTTTC
TRBJ2-5 | NA | NA | TRBV12-3/TRBV12-4 | CASRSTGFETQYF | TGTGCCAGCAGGTCAACAGGGTTTGAGACCCAGTACTTC
TRBJ2-7 | NA | NA | TRBV6-5 | CASSWGTQYEQYF | TGTGCCAGCAGTTGGGGGACTCAGTACGAGCAGTACTTC
TRBJ2-1 | TRBD2 | NA | TRBV5-1 | CASSLGLAPPAEQFF | TGCGCCAGCAGCTTGGGACTAGCCCCACCTGCTGAGCAGTTCTTC
TRBJ2-5 | TRBD1 | NA | TRBV14 | CASSQRQGTYQETQYF | TGTGCCAGCAGCCAGAGACAGGGGACGTACCAAGAGACCCAGTACTTC
TRBJ2-2 | TRBD1 | NA | TRBV24-1 | CATSDRQGANTGELFF | TGTGCCACCAGTGATCGACAGGGGGCGAACACCGGGGAGCTGTTTTTT
TRBJ1-3 | TRBD1 | NA | TRBV4-1 | CASSQDRHSGNTIYF | TGCGCCAGCAGCCAGGACAGGCACTCTGGAAACACCATATATTTT
TRBJ1-1 | TRBD1 | NA | TRBV4-2 | CASSRADTGQGNTEAFF | TGTGCCAGCAGCCGAGCCGATACGGGACAGGGGAACACTGAAGCTTTCTTT
TRBJ2-1 | TRBD2 | NA | TRBV6-5 | CASTPERGAYNEQFF | TGTGCCTCCACCCCTGAACGGGGGGCCTACAATGAGCAGTTCTTC
TRBJ1-1 | TRBD1 | NA | TRBV11-2 | CASSLDQQGPPPFEAFF | TGTGCCAGCAGCTTAGATCAACAGGGGCCGCCACCGTTTGAAGCTTTCTTT
TRBJ2-4 | TRBD2 | NA | TRBV7-2 | CASSGTTGPNIQYF | TGTGCCAGCAGCGGGACTACAGGTCCCAACATTCAGTACTTC
TRBJ2-7 | TRBD2 | NA | TRBV13 | CASSPGTSGSEQYF | TGTGCCAGCAGCCCTGGGACTAGCGGATCGGAGCAGTACTTC
TRBJ2-3 | NA | NA | TRBV24-1 | CATSDLPGHTDTQYF | TGTGCCACCAGTGATCTGCCGGGACACACAGATACGCAGTATTTT
TRBJ1-5 | NA | NA | TRBV27 | CASSSGLSQPQHF | TGTGCCAGCAGTTCAGGGCTGAGTCAGCCCCAGCATTTT